The 23 T cell receptor beta chains listed next were all sequenced from one sample in a study of response to subunit inactivated influenza vaccine. TCRdb reanalysed the RT-PCR reads using MiXCR and keeps one entry per CDR3 protein. The data hold 450,000 to 600,000 distinct CDR3 sequences, with less than 8% observed a single time. The specimen was PBMCs from blood, collected roughly 24 months after vaccination. Receptors originate from a man in his fifties or sixties who received an inactivated influenza vaccine.

This clonotype occurred many times. This chain joins TRBV20-1 and TRBJ2-5; the D is unclear. Trimming pared 0 bases from V and 4 bases from J, leaving 12 bases between. Germline CDR1 is DFQATT and CDR2 is SNEGSKA (reference sequence). This CDR3 is 14 amino acids long. DNA for the CDR3: TGCAGTGCTAGAGAGCTGGACCACCCAGAGACCCAGTACTTC. Its translation is CSARELDHPETQYF.

This clonotype was found a few times. The J gene is TRBJ1-6, the V gene TRBV6-5, with D possibly TRBD1 on 5 matching bases. The CDR3 consists of 16 residues. Per germline, CDR1 MNHEY and CDR2 SVGAGI. The germline V and J ends were trimmed by 0 bases and 8 bases, with 14 bases remaining between them. Here the CDR3 reads CASSYSGPRGYSPLHF. The CDR3 DNA reads TGTGCCAGCAGTTACTCGGGGCCCCGGGGGTATTCACCCCTCCACTTT.

This clonotype appeared a few times. V gene TRBV5-1 combines with J gene TRBJ1-2, with TRBD1 matching over 7 bases. This CDR3 has 14 amino acids. The ends lost 7 bases at V and 4 bases at J; junction bases unmatched: 10. Germline V gene sequence: CDR1 SGHRS, CDR2 YFSETQ. CDR3 amino acids: CASGDPGTAYGYTF. The CDR3 DNA is TGCGCCAGCGGGGACCCCGGGACAGCCTATGGCTACACCTTC.

This clonotype was counted ten times or more. The chain is built from TRBV5-6 and TRBJ2-7; TRBD2 agrees at 8 bases. This CDR3 region has 14 residues. V shed 5 bases and J 0 bases; nucleotides not matched to a gene: 4. Germline V gene sequence: CDR1 SGHDT, CDR2 YYEEEE. This chain's CDR3 is CASSSGLGSYEQYF. The CDR3 nucleotides are TGTGCCAGCAGTTCGGGACTAGGCTCCTACGAGCAGTACTTC.

This chain uses TRBV2 with TRBJ1-2, with a tentative D call TRBD1 (6 bases). Germline lookup yields CDR1 SNHLY and CDR2 FYNNEI. Trimming took 0 bases from V and 4 from J, leaving 18 bases between them. The CDR3 runs 17 residues. DNA for the CDR3: TGTGCCAGCAGTGAAGCCGTGACATACAGGGTCCCCTATGGCTACACCTTC. Encoded protein: CASSEAVTYRVPYGYTF. Combining the CDR3 with reference TRBV2 and TRBJ1-2 gives the whole variable domain EPEVTQTPSHQVTQMGQEVILRCVPISNHLYFYWYRQILGQKVEFLVSFYNNEISEKSEIFDDQFSVERPDGSNFTLKIRSTKLEDSAMYFCASSEAVTYRVPYGYTFGSGTRLTVV.

This chain links TRBV15 with TRBJ1-1; the D is unclear. Germline assignment: CDR1 LNHNV and CDR2 YYDKDF (reference sequence). This CDR3 spans 14 amino acids. Trimming left V 1 base short and J 2 bases short, with 8 bases between. As DNA, the CDR3 is TGTGCCACCAGCAGAGGGAAAGGAAACACTGAAGCTTTCTTT. This gives the protein CATSRGKGNTEAFF.

The rearrangement uses TRBV6-1 and TRBJ1-3, with 9 bases matching TRBD1. Germline loops: CDR1 MNHNS, CDR2 SASEGT. The V and J ends lost 6 bases and 6 bases, in that order; junction bases with no gene match: 6. The CDR3 has 14 amino acids. For the CDR3, the DNA is TGTGCCAGCAGACCGGGACAGGGATCAAACACCATATATTTT. Translating it yields CASRPGQGSNTIYF.

This clonotype has only a few counts. V usage is TRBV20-1 and J usage is TRBJ2-2; TRBD1 agrees at 7 bases. With 2 bases clipped from V and 4 bases from J, the junction kept 10 bases outside the gene matches. Per germline, CDR1 DFQATT and CDR2 SNEGSKA (reference sequence). The CDR3 is 16 amino acids. CDR3 DNA: TGCAGTGCTAGATGGCCTGGCCAGGGGGTCACCGGGGAGCTGTTTTTT. Translating it yields CSARWPGQGVTGELFF.

This clonotype was counted many times. This chain joins TRBV9 and TRBJ2-7, with D possibly called TRBD1 or TRBD2 (5 bases each). CDR1 SGDLS and CDR2 YYNGEE come from the germline V gene. There are 14 residues in the CDR3. Trimming cost V 4 bases and J 0 bases, with 11 bases left between them. The CDR3 bases are TGTGCCAGCAGCCGGGACCTTAGCTCCTACGAGCAGTACTTC. This gives the protein CASSRDLSSYEQYF. The full variable domain, with the rest looked up from reference TRBV9 and TRBJ2-7, is DSGVTQTPKHLITATGQRVTLRCSPRSGDLSVYWYQQSLDQGLQFLIQYYNGEERAKGNILERFSAQQFPDLHSELNLSSLELGDSALYFCASSRDLSSYEQYFGPGTRLTVT.

Ten or more counts support this clonotype. The rearrangement joins TRBV20-1 to TRBJ2-6; perhaps TRBD1 as D (6 bases). Trimming took off 5 bases at V and 4 bases at J, with 15 bases between the two ends. Germline CDR1 reads DFQATT; CDR2 reads SNEGSKA (reference sequence). The CDR3 covers 15 residues. CDR3 sequence reads: CSAQDRRAGANVLTF. DNA for the CDR3: TGCAGTGCTCAAGACAGGCGGGCGGGGGCCAACGTCCTGACTTTC.

The gene calls are TRBV3-1 and TRBJ1-3, with TRBD1 identical over 7 bases. The CDR3 has 16 residues. CDR1 and CDR2 (germline): LGHDT, YNNKEL (reference sequence). Trimming at V came to 2 bases and at J to 0 bases, leaving 4 bases not matched to a gene. CDR3 protein: CASSQTRGYSGNTIYF. The CDR3 DNA sequence: TGTGCCAGCAGCCAAACCAGGGGGTACTCTGGAAACACCATATATTTT.

There are a few counts of this clonotype. The gene calls are TRBV29-1 and TRBJ2-2; D not certain. V lost 5 bases and J lost 6, with 7 bases in between. Germline assignment: CDR1 SQVTM and CDR2 ANQGSEA. The CDR3 is 11 residues long. The CDR3 spells CSVPSAGELFF. The CDR3 DNA is TGCAGCGTTCCGTCCGCCGGGGAGCTGTTTTTT.

J is TRBJ2-1 and V is TRBV29-1, with 7 bases aligning to TRBD2. The CDR3 extends over 15 amino acids. V was clipped by 6 bases and J by 4 bases; unmatched bases: 12. Germline CDR1 SQVTM, CDR2 ANQGSEA. CDR3 loop: CSVDGGGTHYNEQFF. The CDR3 nucleotides are TGCAGCGTCGACGGCGGGGGAACCCATTACAATGAGCAGTTCTTC.

Ten or more counts support this clonotype. The V and J genes are TRBV7-9 and TRBJ2-1; D tentatively fits TRBD1 or TRBD2 (5 bases each). Trimming cost V 5 bases and J 9 bases, with 23 bases left between them. Per germline, CDR1 SEHNR and CDR2 FQNEAQ (reference sequence). This CDR3 has 16 residues. DNA of the CDR3: TGTGCCAGCAGCAACAGAAACCAGGGAGAGGTGGTTGAGCAGTTCTTC. Translated, it gives CASSNRNQGEVVEQFF. Full variable domain (remainder filled in from reference TRBV7-9 and TRBJ2-1): DTGVSQNPRHKITKRGQNVTFRCDPISEHNRLYWYRQTLGQGPEFLTYFQNEAQLEKSRLLSDRFSAERPKGSFSTLEIQRTEQGDSAMYLCASSNRNQGEVVEQFFGPGTRLTVL.

This clonotype was seen at least ten times. The rearrangement uses TRBV5-1 and TRBJ2-1, with 12 nucleotides matching TRBD2. The CDR3 consists of 16 residues. Germline V gene sequence: CDR1 SGHRS, CDR2 YFSETQ. With 3 bases clipped from V and 7 bases from J, the junction kept 8 bases outside the gene matches. The CDR3 bases are TGCGCCAGCAGCTCTTCTAGCGGGGGGGCGGCGAATGAGCAGTTCTTC. Protein sequence: CASSSSSGGAANEQFF.

In its sample, this clonotype was seen a few times. The rearrangement joins TRBV27 to TRBJ2-2; 10 bases line up with TRBD1. Trimming removed 0 bases from V and 7 bases from J; junction bases left unmatched: 8. This CDR3 region has 17 residues. The germline V gene has CDR1 MNHEY and CDR2 SMNVEV (reference sequence). The CDR3 region is CASSLSGTGAWVGELFF. The CDR3 DNA is TGTGCCAGCAGTTTATCCGGGACAGGGGCTTGGGTCGGGGAGCTGTTTTTT.

The chain is built from TRBV7-2 and TRBJ2-3; unclear D gene. The CDR3 contains 15 residues. V was trimmed by 4 bases and J by 0 bases, leaving 11 bases between them. Germline loops: CDR1 SGHTA, CDR2 FQGNSA. The CDR3 sequence: CASSSSLISTDTQYF. The CDR3 nucleotides are TGTGCCAGCAGCTCTTCCTTAATTAGCACAGATACGCAGTATTTT.

The V call is TRBV19, the J call TRBJ2-7; D gene unclear. Germline values: CDR1 LNHDA, CDR2 SQIVND (reference sequence). The CDR3 is 13 amino acids. The V gene lost 3 bases and the J gene lost 2 bases, with 8 bases spanning the gap. CDR3 in amino acids: CASSIRATYEQYF. In DNA, the CDR3 is TGTGCCAGTAGTATCCGGGCAACCTACGAGCAGTACTTC.

This clonotype was recorded many times. The V and J genes are TRBV6-1 and TRBJ1-3; 7 bases map to TRBD1. This CDR3 comprises 14 residues. CDR1 is MNHNS and CDR2 is SASEGT in the germline V gene. V lost 6 bases to trimming and J lost 4 bases; unmatched junction nucleotides: 6. The CDR3 DNA sequence: TGTGCCAGCAGCAAGACAGGGCCGGGAAACACCATATATTTT. Its protein product is CASSKTGPGNTIYF.

This clonotype was picked up a small number of times. This chain connects TRBV7-9 to TRBJ1-2, with unresolved D. The CDR3 extends over 15 amino acids. Germline-derived CDR1 and CDR2 are SEHNR and FQNEAQ (reference sequence). The V end lost 5 bases, the J end lost 11 bases, and 24 bases lay between the germline ends. The CDR3 loop reads CASSDTRPATRGYTF. In DNA, the CDR3 is TGTGCCAGCAGCGACACCCGCCCCGCGACCCGGGGATACACCTTC.

This clonotype was observed at least ten times. This CDR3 reads CASSQDMTGGSPTQYF. CDR3 DNA sequence: TGCGCCAGCAGCCAAGATATGACAGGCGGCTCGCCTACCCAGTACTTC. The V call is TRBV4-3, the J call TRBJ2-5; D perhaps matches TRBD1 (6 bases). The germline CDR1 and CDR2 sequences are LGHNA and YSLEER. The CDR3 extends over 16 amino acids. V was clipped by 0 bases and J by 8 bases, with 19 bases between them.

The table lists this clonotype with a few counts. This chain connects TRBV20-1 to TRBJ2-6, with TRBD2 matching 11 bases. J gave up 3 bases and V 5 bases, and 12 bases lay outside the gene matches. CDR1 is DFQATT and CDR2 is SNEGSKA in the germline V gene (reference sequence). The CDR3 is made up of 18 amino acids. CDR3 sequence: CSASRLAGRWGGANVLTF. The DNA for the CDR3 is TGCAGTGCTTCCCGACTAGCGGGACGTTGGGGTGGGGCCAACGTCCTGACTTTC.

This clonotype was counted ten times or more. The chain has TRBV3-1 and TRBJ2-3, with TRBD2 as a possible D gene (7 bases). Trimming left V 0 bases short and J 2 bases short, with 12 bases between. Germline V gene data show CDR1 as LGHDT and CDR2 as YNNKEL (reference sequence). The CDR3 sequence is 16 residues long. Here the CDR3 DNA reads TGTGCCAGCAGCCAAGACGCGGGGGCGGCCACAGATACGCAGTATTTT. Residues: CASSQDAGAATDTQYF.